Presented here are 14 T cell receptor beta chains from one specimen sequenced in a study of PD-L1 blockade in urothelial cancer. Method: immunoSEQ multiplex PCR; TCRdb's copy keeps in-frame clones and lacks some. The table includes tens of thousands of clones, 75% to 85% detected once. Described time point: pretreatment peripheral blood. The material sequenced was PBMCs, taken around atezolizumab (anti-PD-L1) treatment. The source of these receptors is an older man with urothelial cancer.

A note on this clone: Germline is not matched at one junction end, which may reflect a read error. CDR3 residues: CTGQANEKLFF. The CDR3 DNA follows: TGTACAGGGCAGGCTAATGAAAAACTGTTTTTT. The chain joins TRBV20-1 to TRBJ1-4; D perhaps matches TRBD1 (6 bases). Germline-derived CDR1 and CDR2 are DFQATT and SNEGSKA (reference sequence). The CDR3 is made up of 11 amino acids.

The genes are TRBV19 and TRBJ1-1; 10 bases align to TRBD1. The CDR3 is made up of 16 amino acids. CDR1 is LNHDA, CDR2 SQIVND, per germline (reference sequence). V dropped 6 bases and J dropped 5; count of bases not matched to a gene: 12. The CDR3 spells CASRNSPGTGVTEAFF. The CDR3 DNA sequence: TGTGCCAGTAGAAACTCCCCCGGGACAGGGGTTACTGAAGCTTTCTTT.

J is TRBJ2-3 and V is TRBV30, with D possibly TRBD2 on 6 matching bases. Trimming pared 4 bases from V and 4 bases from J, leaving 9 bases between. In germline, CDR1 is GTSNPN, CDR2 SVGIG (reference sequence). This CDR3 region has 12 residues. The CDR3 spells CAWKGEADTQYF. The CDR3 DNA follows: TGTGCCTGGAAAGGGGAGGCAGATACGCAGTATTTT.

The genes are TRBV5-1 and TRBJ2-5; 11 nucleotides agree with TRBD2. Germline loops: CDR1 SGHRS, CDR2 YFSETQ. V was clipped by 4 bases and J by 2 bases; unmatched bases: 4. The CDR3 is 15 residues long. Here the CDR3 reads CASSVTSGDQETQYF. CDR3 DNA: TGCGCCAGCAGCGTGACTAGCGGGGATCAAGAGACCCAGTACTTC.

The V gene is TRBV11-2, the J gene TRBJ2-3; TRBD2 agrees at 11 bases. CDR1 is SGHAT and CDR2 is FQNNGV in the germline V gene. J was trimmed by 3 bases and V by 0 bases; bases with no gene match: 8. This CDR3 is built from 18 residues. The CDR3 is CASSLDGPSGRLTDTQYF. The DNA for the CDR3 is TGTGCCAGCAGCTTAGATGGGCCTAGCGGGAGGTTGACAGATACGCAGTATTTT.

The chain joins TRBV7-2 to TRBJ2-2; 11 bases map to TRBD2. V trimming: 5 bases; J trimming: 7 bases; junction bases outside the gene matches: 3. This CDR3 is 14 amino acids long. Germline loops: CDR1 SGHTA, CDR2 FQGNSA. CDR3 residues: CASSPGTSGGELFF. CDR3 DNA: TGTGCCAGCAGCCCTGGGACTAGCGGCGGGGAGCTGTTTTTT.

A note on this clone: One end of the junction fails to match germline, which may point to a read error. The rearrangement links TRBV6-1 to TRBJ2-7; 10 bases map to TRBD1. Looked up from germline, CDR1 is MNHNS and CDR2 is SASEGT. This CDR3 has 15 amino acids. The chain's CDR3 is CASSEWDRGRAMWIF. CDR3 bases: TGTGCCAGCAGTGAGTGGGACAGGGGCCGCGCTATGTGGATCTTC.

The chain joins TRBV7-6 to TRBJ2-1; TRBD2 is a possible D gene (6 bases). V gave up 1 base and J gave up 2 bases, with 15 bases separating them. CDR1 is SGHVS and CDR2 is FNYEAQ in the germline V gene. The CDR3 spans 17 residues. The CDR3 spells CASSLEVAGSTYNEQFF. CDR3 coding DNA: TGTGCCAGCAGCTTAGAGGTGGCGGGATCTACCTACAATGAGCAGTTCTTC.

V and J are TRBV5-1 and TRBJ2-2, with 11 bases lining up with TRBD2. The CDR3 length is 16 residues. Germline CDR1 is SGHRS and CDR2 is YFSETQ. The V and J ends lost 3 bases and 3 bases, in that order; junction bases with no gene match: 4. DNA of the CDR3: TGCGCCAGCAGCTCTTTAGCGGGGGGGCACACCGGGGAGCTGTTTTTT. The encoded protein is CASSSLAGGHTGELFF.

CDR3 nucleotides: TGTGCCAGCAGCCAAGACAGGGGGGATCAGCCCCAGCATTTT. Amino acid sequence: CASSQDRGDQPQHF. This chain joins TRBV27 and TRBJ1-5; TRBD1 matches at 9 bases. CDR1 is MNHEY, CDR2 SMNVEV, per germline (reference sequence). The CDR3 is 14 residues long. V shed 6 bases, J shed 5 bases, and the junction held 5 bases outside the gene matches.

The table lists this clone with a few counts. The V gene is TRBV4-2, the J gene TRBJ1-5, with TRBD1 matching over 8 bases. V was pared by 0 bases and J by 3 bases, with 13 bases of the junction left unmatched. CDR1 and CDR2 from the germline V gene are LGHNA and YNFKEQ. This CDR3 region has 19 residues. The CDR3 DNA is TGTGCCAGCAGCCAAGACCGGGGGCAGGGGGCCCTTCCCAATCAGCCCCAGCATTTT. Its translation is CASSQDRGQGALPNQPQHF.

CDR3 coding DNA: TGCGCCAGCAGCCAAGAGACAGGGATTACCACCGGGGAGCTGTTTTTT. Translation gives CASSQETGITTGELFF. This chain joins TRBV4-1 and TRBJ2-2; TRBD1 matches 7 bases. The CDR3 length is 16 residues. V shed 0 bases and J 4 bases; nucleotides not matched to a gene: 5. CDR1 is MGHRA, CDR2 YSYEKL, per germline.

V gene TRBV18 combines with J gene TRBJ2-7; D is possibly TRBD1 (6 bases). The CDR3 has 14 residues. Between the trimmed V and J ends, which lost 8 bases and 6 bases, there was a span of 20 bases. From germline, CDR1 is KGHSH and CDR2 LQKENI. CDR3 in amino acids: CASRGTRDGGEQYF. The CDR3 DNA sequence: TGTGCCAGCCGTGGGACACGCGACGGAGGCGAGCAGTACTTC.

J is TRBJ2-2 and V is TRBV5-4; TRBD2 matches at 12 bases. The CDR3 runs to 16 residues. In germline, CDR1 is SGHNT, CDR2 YYREEE (reference sequence). Trimming took 0 bases from V and 3 from J; bases not matched to a gene: 0. The DNA for the CDR3 is TGTGCCAGCAGCTTGGGACTAGCGGGAGACACCGGGGAGCTGTTTTTT. Amino acids: CASSLGLAGDTGELFF.